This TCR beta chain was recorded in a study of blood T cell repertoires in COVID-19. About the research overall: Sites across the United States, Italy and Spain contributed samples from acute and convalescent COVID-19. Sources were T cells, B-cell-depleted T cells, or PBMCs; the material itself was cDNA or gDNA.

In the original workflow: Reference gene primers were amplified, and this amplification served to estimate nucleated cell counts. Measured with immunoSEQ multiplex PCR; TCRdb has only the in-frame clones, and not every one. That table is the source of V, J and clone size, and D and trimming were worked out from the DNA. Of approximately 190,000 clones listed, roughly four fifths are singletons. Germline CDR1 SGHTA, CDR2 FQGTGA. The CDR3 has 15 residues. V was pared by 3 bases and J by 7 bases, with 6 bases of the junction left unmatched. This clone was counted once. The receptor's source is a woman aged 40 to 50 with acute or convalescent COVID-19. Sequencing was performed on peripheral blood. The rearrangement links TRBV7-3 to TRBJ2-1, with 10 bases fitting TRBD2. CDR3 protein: CASSFPSGGRNEQFF. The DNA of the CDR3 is TGTGCCAGCAGCTTCCCTAGCGGGGGTAGAAATGAGCAGTTCTTC.